These 32 T cell receptor beta chains share one sample of origin, sequenced in a study of memory CD4+ T cells and cytomegalovirus serostatus. The sort gate was single viable CD3+CD4+CD8-CD45RO+ cells for memory CD4+ T cells. The protocol was immunoSEQ multiplex PCR, while the TCRdb copy is restricted to in-frame clones and leaves out a portion. The sample holds tens of thousands of clones, roughly three quarters seen once. Sequencing used memory CD4+ T cells from blood. All receptors derive from an adult in good health and CMV-seronegative.

The table lists this clone with a count of one. The chain is built from TRBV5-1 and TRBJ1-1, with D possibly matching TRBD1 (5 bases). Germline V lookup: CDR1 SGHRS, CDR2 YFSETQ. Trimming left V 0 bases short and J 5 bases short, with 11 bases between. The CDR3 runs 14 residues. The DNA of the CDR3 is TGCGCCAGCAGCTTGGAGAGGGGTAGAACTGAAGCTTTCTTT. Translated: CASSLERGRTEAFF.

CDR3 nucleotides: TGTGCCAGCAGCATACAGGGGGCCCTGGCAGAAGCTTTCTTT. Protein product: CASSIQGALAEAFF. J is TRBJ1-1 and V is TRBV6-5, with TRBD1 matching 9 bases. J gave up 8 bases and V 6 bases, and 10 bases lay outside the gene matches. In germline, CDR1 is MNHEY, CDR2 SVGAGI. This CDR3 region has 14 residues.

The sample holds a few counts of this clone. J is TRBJ2-1 and V is TRBV7-2, with D possibly TRBD2 on 7 matching bases. Trimming left V 1 base short and J 6 bases short, with 19 bases between. The CDR3 contains 17 residues. Germline values: CDR1 SGHTA, CDR2 FQGNSA. CDR3 coding DNA: TGTGCCAGCAGCTTAGTGGTTGTGGGGGGGCGCGGCAATGAGCAGTTCTTC. It yields the protein CASSLVVVGGRGNEQFF. Together with reference TRBV7-2 and TRBJ2-1, the CDR3 gives the full variable domain: GAGVSQSPSNKVTEKGKDVELRCDPISGHTALYWYRQSLGQGLEFLIYFQGNSAPDKSGLPSDRFSAERTGGSVSTLTIQRTQQEDSAVYLCASSLVVVGGRGNEQFFGPGTRLTVL.

This clone has more than one count but fewer than ten. This chain links TRBV2 with TRBJ1-4; no clear D. This CDR3 comprises 13 residues. The V and J ends lost 8 bases and 4 bases respectively, with 11 bases between them. Germline CDR1 and CDR2: SNHLY and FYNNEI. CDR3 sequence reads: CASQSQINEKLFF. The CDR3, as DNA: TGTGCCAGCCAATCCCAGATTAATGAAAAACTGTTTTTT.

This clone was picked up a small number of times. At one boundary the junction diverges from the germline segment, which might be a read error. Other DNA sequences from this sample encode an identical CDR3 as well. The J gene is TRBJ1-3, the V gene TRBV4-2; possibly TRBD1 for D (5 bases). Germline CDR1 reads LGHNA; CDR2 reads YNFKEQ. This CDR3 has 16 amino acids. The CDR3 DNA sequence: TGTGCCAGCAGACCCGGGACGGCGAGCTCTGAAAACACCATATATTTT. Its protein product is CASRPGTASSENTIYF.

The CDR3 reads CASSQTGTQPQHF. The CDR3, as DNA: TGTGCCAGCAGCCAGACAGGAACTCAGCCCCAGCATTTT. The V call is TRBV14, the J call TRBJ1-5; a possible D gene is TRBD1 (6 bases). Trimming cost V 3 bases and J 6 bases, with 9 bases left between them. CDR1 and CDR2 from the germline V gene are SGHDN and FVKESK. The CDR3 is 13 residues long.

J is TRBJ2-7 and V is TRBV2; 10 positions match TRBD2. The CDR3 is made up of 17 amino acids. V shed 0 bases and J 5 bases; nucleotides not matched to a gene: 10. Germline V lookup: CDR1 SNHLY, CDR2 FYNNEI. The CDR3 sequence is CASSEAGGQRGGHEQYF. The CDR3 DNA is TGTGCCAGCAGTGAAGCGGGGGGTCAGCGGGGGGGTCACGAGCAGTACTTC.

As concerns this clone: Different DNA sequences within this sample yield the same CDR3. This rearrangement joins TRBV27 to TRBJ1-1; D unclear. The V end was cut by 3 bases, the J end by 0 bases, with 5 bases between. Germline-derived CDR1 and CDR2 are MNHEY and SMNVEV (reference sequence). CDR3 length: 13 residues. DNA of the CDR3: TGTGCCAGCAGTTTTGGGATGAACACTGAAGCTTTCTTT. Translated, it gives CASSFGMNTEAFF.

This clone was seen only a few times. The chain uses TRBV29-1 and TRBJ1-1; no reliable D call. Germline CDR1 is SQVTM and CDR2 is ANQGSEA. This CDR3 region has 14 residues. Trimming removed 5 bases from V and 1 base from J, with 14 bases in between. Here the CDR3 reads CSVNRITTNTEAFF. CDR3 nucleotide sequence: TGCAGCGTTAACCGAATAACAACGAACACTGAAGCTTTCTTT.

The gene calls are TRBV7-8 and TRBJ2-7, with 7 bases that match TRBD1. J lost 4 bases, V lost 4 bases, and 10 bases had no gene match. The V gene's germline CDR1 is SGHVS and CDR2 FQNEAQ. The CDR3 spans 15 residues. The CDR3 is CASSYRGLGRYEQYF. The CDR3 coding sequence is TGTGCCAGCAGCTACAGGGGTTTAGGGAGATACGAGCAGTACTTC.

This clone was detected once. The CDR3 nucleotides are TGTGCCAGCGCCTGGACAGGGGGCGCAGATACGCAGTATTTT. Amino acid sequence: CASAWTGGADTQYF. V usage is TRBV6-1 and J usage is TRBJ2-3; TRBD1 agrees at 11 bases. After removal of 8 bases from V and 4 bases from J, the junction contained 5 bases not matched to a gene. This CDR3 region has 14 residues. CDR1 MNHNS and CDR2 SASEGT come from the germline V gene.

The chain has TRBV5-1 and TRBJ1-1; D is uncertain. Germline CDR1 SGHRS, CDR2 YFSETQ. The V end lost 0 bases, the J end lost 5 bases, and 8 bases lay between the germline ends. This CDR3 spans 13 amino acids. The CDR3 reads CASSLGGDTEAFF. The CDR3 DNA reads TGCGCCAGCAGCTTGGGGGGAGATACTGAAGCTTTCTTT.

This clone appeared a few times. The chain joins TRBV18 to TRBJ1-1; D may be TRBD1 (6 bases). Germline-derived CDR1 and CDR2 are KGHSH and LQKENI. V lost 5 bases to trimming and J lost 1 base, with 11 bases between them. The CDR3 totals 14 residues. The CDR3, as DNA: TGTGCCAGCTCATCACAGGGAAGGAACACTGAAGCTTTCTTT. It translates to CASSSQGRNTEAFF.

The rearrangement joins TRBV15 to TRBJ1-3; D ambiguous. Germline assignment: CDR1 LNHNV and CDR2 YYDKDF (reference sequence). Trimming cost V 0 bases and J 4 bases, with 10 bases left between them. There are 15 residues in the CDR3. This CDR3 reads CATSRDVAPGNTIYF. The CDR3 bases are TGTGCCACCAGCAGAGATGTGGCACCCGGAAACACCATATATTTT.

The V gene is TRBV6-5, the J gene TRBJ2-7; TRBD1 might be the D (5 bases). The CDR3 sequence is 16 residues long. Germline V gene sequence: CDR1 MNHEY, CDR2 SVGAGI. Trimming removed 2 bases at V and 0 bases at J, with 14 bases between. The CDR3 spells CASSYGQGKSSYEQYF. CDR3 DNA sequence: TGTGCCAGCAGTTACGGTCAGGGCAAGAGCTCCTACGAGCAGTACTTC.

There are a few counts of this clone. The V gene is TRBV2, the J gene TRBJ2-5; perhaps TRBD1 as D (7 bases). Per the germline V gene, CDR1 is SNHLY and CDR2 is FYNNEI. Trimming pared 4 bases from V and 4 bases from J, leaving 19 bases between. The CDR3 is made up of 16 amino acids. In DNA, the CDR3 is TGTGCCAGCAGTGGCCAGGGGGGCTACTTTGCAGAGACCCAGTACTTC. This gives the protein CASSGQGGYFAETQYF.

This clone occurred once. The V call is TRBV5-4, the J call TRBJ1-6, with 7 bases lining up with TRBD1. Germline loops: CDR1 SGHNT, CDR2 YYREEE (reference sequence). The CDR3 has 16 residues. The V and J ends lost 3 bases and 7 bases, in that order; junction bases with no gene match: 10. The DNA for the CDR3 is TGTGCCAGCAGCTCAGTAAAACAGGGGCGGAATTCACCCCTCCACTTT. Translating gives CASSSVKQGRNSPLHF.

This chain uses TRBV19 with TRBJ1-5; TRBD1 is a possible D gene (5 bases). Per the germline V gene, CDR1 is LNHDA and CDR2 is SQIVND (reference sequence). There are 15 residues in the CDR3. The ends were cut back, 7 bases at V and 1 base at J, with 14 bases in the middle. The CDR3 DNA is TGTGCCAGTAAGGGCCTAGGGGAGAGCAATCAGCCCCAGCATTTT. Translated, it gives CASKGLGESNQPQHF.

This clone showed up just once. The genes are TRBV29-1 and TRBJ1-2; no definite D call. In germline, CDR1 is SQVTM, CDR2 ANQGSEA. The length of the CDR3 is 11 residues. The ends were cut back, 6 bases at V and 7 bases at J, with 12 bases in the middle. The CDR3 here is CSVRVLGGYTF. CDR3 nucleotide sequence: TGCAGCGTAAGGGTTTTGGGTGGCTACACCTTC.

This rearrangement joins TRBV5-1 to TRBJ2-7; D is possibly TRBD1 or TRBD2 (6 bases each). V shed 2 bases and J shed 2 bases, with 11 bases lying between them. Germline V gene sequence: CDR1 SGHRS, CDR2 YFSETQ. The CDR3 extends over 14 amino acids. The CDR3: CASSLGGGTYEQYF. The CDR3 region has the DNA TGCGCCAGCAGCTTAGGAGGGGGGACCTACGAGCAGTACTTC.

The genes are TRBV4-1 and TRBJ2-7; D not resolved. Per the germline V gene, CDR1 is MGHRA and CDR2 is YSYEKL. With 3 bases removed from V and 1 base from J, the gap between germline ends came to 13 bases. This CDR3 contains 15 residues. CDR3 sequence: CASSHITGVSYEQYF. Here the CDR3 DNA reads TGCGCCAGCAGCCATATTACTGGAGTGTCCTACGAGCAGTACTTC.

The chain recombines TRBV7-9 with TRBJ2-7; D is unclear. V was cut by 5 bases and J by 1 base, with 15 bases left in between. CDR1 SEHNR and CDR2 FQNEAQ come from the germline V gene (reference sequence). This CDR3 comprises 15 residues. The CDR3 is CASSPLETKSYEQYF. DNA of the CDR3: TGTGCCAGCAGCCCCCTCGAGACCAAGTCCTACGAGCAGTACTTC.

This clone was observed a single time. The chain has TRBV11-2 and TRBJ1-3; possibly TRBD1 for D (5 bases). V was clipped by 0 bases and J by 6 bases, with 9 bases between them. From germline, CDR1 is SGHAT and CDR2 FQNNGV. The CDR3 consists of 14 residues. In nucleotides, the CDR3 is TGTGCCAGCAGCTTAGAAGGGACTTCAAACACCATATATTTT. The encoded protein is CASSLEGTSNTIYF.

This clone was seen more than once but under ten times. The chain carries TRBV28 and TRBJ1-2; a weak D match, TRBD1 (5 bases). Trimming cost V 1 base and J 4 bases, with 25 bases left between them. This CDR3 comprises 19 residues. The germline V gene has CDR1 MDHEN and CDR2 SYDVKM. The CDR3 protein is CASSLLGPRLAGPSYGYTF. The CDR3, as DNA: TGTGCCAGCAGTTTATTGGGACCCCGTTTGGCAGGGCCTTCCTATGGCTACACCTTC.

The chain uses TRBV10-1 and TRBJ2-5; 7 bases line up with TRBD2. CDR1 and CDR2 from the germline V gene are WNHNN and SYGVQD (reference sequence). The CDR3 spans 17 residues. Unmatched junction bases numbered 17, after V lost 6 bases and J lost 4 bases. In nucleotides, the CDR3 is TGCGCCAGCAGGCCCCTGGTTTCTCCGGGGGGAATAGAGACCCAGTACTTC. As protein: CASRPLVSPGGIETQYF.

This clone was observed a few times. V and J are TRBV5-6 and TRBJ2-3; no definite D call. The germline CDR1 and CDR2 sequences are SGHDT and YYEEEE. V gave up 0 bases and J gave up 5 bases, with 4 bases separating them. The CDR3 runs 12 residues. The CDR3 nucleotides are TGTGCCAGCAGCTTGGCGGGAGATACGCAGTATTTT. Its translation is CASSLAGDTQYF.

This CDR3 is CASSQGDSTEAFF. CDR3 bases: TGTGCCAGCAGCCAAGGGGATAGCACTGAAGCTTTCTTT. V usage is TRBV4-2 and J usage is TRBJ1-1; D gene unclear. There are 13 residues in the CDR3. Germline CDR1 LGHNA, CDR2 YNFKEQ. V was cut by 1 base and J by 4 bases, with 7 bases left in between.

This clone was detected a few times. The chain recombines TRBV18 with TRBJ1-1; D ambiguous. V was trimmed by 5 bases and J by 2 bases, leaving 6 bases between them. CDR3 length: 12 residues. The germline V gene has CDR1 KGHSH and CDR2 LQKENI. In nucleotides, the CDR3 is TGTGCCAGCTCAGAGAGAAACACTGAAGCTTTCTTT. It yields the protein CASSERNTEAFF.

The gene calls are TRBV6-5 and TRBJ1-4; 8 bases match TRBD1. V lost 5 bases, J lost 14 bases, and 7 bases stayed unmatched. The V gene's germline CDR1 is MNHEY and CDR2 SVGAGI. The CDR3 sequence is 12 residues long. The CDR3 region is CASSDRTGYLFF. As DNA, the CDR3 is TGTGCCAGCAGTGACCGGACAGGGTACCTGTTTTTT.

This chain connects TRBV7-3 to TRBJ2-2; D may correspond to TRBD1 or TRBD2 (5 bases each). Per the germline V gene, CDR1 is SGHTA and CDR2 is FQGTGA. V lost 5 bases and J lost 3, with 19 bases in between. This CDR3 contains 17 residues. The CDR3 protein is CASSPGPLQKYTGELFF. In nucleotides, the CDR3 is TGTGCCAGCAGCCCGGGACCCCTCCAGAAATACACCGGGGAGCTGTTTTTT.

The chain links TRBV11-2 to TRBJ2-7, with D unclear. V lost 6 bases, J lost 3 bases, and 15 bases lay in between. The germline CDR1 and CDR2 sequences are SGHAT and FQNNGV. The CDR3 length is 14 residues. This CDR3 is CASSYSELGYEQYF. In nucleotides, the CDR3 is TGTGCCAGCAGTTACAGTGAGCTTGGCTACGAGCAGTACTTC.

The chain is built from TRBV19 and TRBJ1-1; D is uncertain. Germline V gene lookup returns CDR1 LNHDA and CDR2 SQIVND (reference sequence). There are 13 residues in the CDR3. Trimming pared 5 bases from V and 3 bases from J, leaving 10 bases between. The CDR3 loop reads CASSQPPDTEAFF. The DNA for the CDR3 is TGTGCCAGTAGTCAGCCCCCGGACACTGAAGCTTTCTTT.